Included here is one TCR beta chain sequence, with context. Its antigen is still unknown. No quality values exist for individual bases; no much larger clone is one base distant. Libraries came from the immunoSEQ multiplex PCR assay. This immuneACCESS table, as held by TCRdb, lists in-frame sequences with V and J called but not all clones. Of the missing ones, under half trace to an unresolved V gene in checked studies; the others have no known cause. This sample comprises approximately 800 clones, approximately 86% of them detected only once. Of the sample, 3.5% to 4.5% is held by the ten largest clones. This entry comes from a study of chemoradiotherapy in HPV16-positive cancers (dated by TCRdb to the early 2020s). Background on the whole study: Using functional T-cell assays on cells from a couple of HPV16-positive patients, the researchers defined candidate HPV-specific T-cell clones and common TCR motifs. Whether T-cell immunity against the HPV oncoproteins E6 and E7 changes during chemoradiotherapy and whether survival is affected by this immunity were examined in the study. TCR repertoires from some 90 patients with HPV-related cancers were then used to track the candidate HPV-specific TCRs and motifs.

The research as a whole found: Expansion of candidate HPV-specific clones and E7-related TCR motifs was observed in the tumor microenvironment during treatment, whereas no such expansion was observed for non-HPV-specific T cells. Among HPV16-positive patients, expansion of HPV-responsive T cells during chemoradiotherapy was associated with better recurrence-free survival. Only a couple of HPV16-positive patients were used to derive the functional definition of HPV-specific T cells, and the survival association was reported for HPV16-positive patients.

The germline V gene yields SGHRS for CDR1 and YFSETQ for CDR2. Spanning cysteine to phenylalanine, the CDR3 consists of 13 amino acids. Solely the CDR3 DNA is kept, with 39 bases framed from the first base. V loses 4 bases of germline sequence and J loses 2 bases, and the interval between the two ends is 9 bases. Repertoires were sampled repeatedly over the course of chemoradiotherapy so that clonal expansion in the tumor microenvironment could be followed. The chain was built from TRBV5-1 and TRBJ1-1; the D gene is unclear. This specimen consisted of tumor tissue, obtained from a patient who underwent chemoradiotherapy. The receptor was derived from a human donor with HPV-associated anogenital cancer. The CDR3 loop reads CASSDQSNTEAFF. The nucleotide sequence is given as TGCGCCAGCAGCGACCAGAGCAACACTGAAGCTTTCTTT.